The 5 T cell receptor beta chains reported below all come from one sample, sequenced in a study of blood T cell repertoires in COVID-19. Sequenced by immunoSEQ multiplex PCR; TCRdb stores in-frame clones only, minus some. The sample yields over 200,000 clones, roughly 88% seen once. Input material: PBMCs or T cells enriched from blood (not recorded which). The receptors shown here come from a middle-aged woman with acute COVID-19.

This clone was recorded a few times. Written as DNA, the CDR3 is TGTGCCAGCAAGGGACAGGGAACGGGAAACACCATATATTTT. It specifies CASKGQGTGNTIYF. The rearrangement uses TRBV2 and TRBJ1-3, with 9 bases that match TRBD1. The germline CDR1 and CDR2 sequences are SNHLY and FYNNEI. V gave up 7 bases and J gave up 4 bases; unmatched junction bases: 5. CDR3 size: 14 residues.

V and J are TRBV4-2 and TRBJ2-2; 10 positions match TRBD2. J lost 3 bases, V lost 0 bases, and 4 bases had no gene match. Germline V gene sequence: CDR1 LGHNA, CDR2 YNFKEQ. This CDR3 has 17 residues. CDR3 nucleotides: TGTGCCAGCAGCCAAGATATCCTAGCGGGGGACACCGGGGAGCTGTTTTTT. Amino acids: CASSQDILAGDTGELFF.

V gene TRBV5-8 combines with J gene TRBJ2-6, with D maybe TRBD2 (6 bases). Trimming took 1 base from V and 0 from J, leaving 8 bases between them. Germline V lookup: CDR1 SGHTS, CDR2 YDEGEE. The length of the CDR3 is 16 residues. The DNA of the CDR3 is TGTGCCAGCAGCTTGTGGGGGGACTCTGGGGCCAACGTCCTGACTTTC. It translates to CASSLWGDSGANVLTF.

The chain is built from TRBV11-2 and TRBJ1-2, with 8 bases matching TRBD1. The CDR3 totals 14 residues. Trimming removed 6 bases from V and 5 bases from J; junction bases left unmatched: 8. Germline V gene data show CDR1 as SGHAT and CDR2 as FQNNGV. CDR3 sequence reads: CASSRDRGRYGYTF. The CDR3 coding sequence is TGTGCCAGCAGTCGCGACAGGGGCCGTTATGGCTACACCTTC.

This chain connects TRBV7-8 to TRBJ1-5; D is perhaps TRBD1 (6 bases). The CDR3 is 16 amino acids. Looked up from germline, CDR1 is SGHVS and CDR2 is FQNEAQ. The V gene lost 3 bases and the J gene lost 5 bases, with 17 bases spanning the gap. The CDR3: CASSFSGGRGDQPQHF. The CDR3 DNA is TGTGCCAGCAGCTTTAGTGGGGGGCGGGGGGATCAGCCCCAGCATTTT. The variable domain in full, with the rest retrieved from reference TRBV7-8 and TRBJ1-5, is GAGVSQSPRYKVAKRGQDVALRCDPISGHVSLFWYQQALGQGPEFLTYFQNEAQLDKSGLPSDRFFAERPEGSVSTLKIQRTQQEDSAVYLCASSFSGGRGDQPQHFGDGTRLSIL.